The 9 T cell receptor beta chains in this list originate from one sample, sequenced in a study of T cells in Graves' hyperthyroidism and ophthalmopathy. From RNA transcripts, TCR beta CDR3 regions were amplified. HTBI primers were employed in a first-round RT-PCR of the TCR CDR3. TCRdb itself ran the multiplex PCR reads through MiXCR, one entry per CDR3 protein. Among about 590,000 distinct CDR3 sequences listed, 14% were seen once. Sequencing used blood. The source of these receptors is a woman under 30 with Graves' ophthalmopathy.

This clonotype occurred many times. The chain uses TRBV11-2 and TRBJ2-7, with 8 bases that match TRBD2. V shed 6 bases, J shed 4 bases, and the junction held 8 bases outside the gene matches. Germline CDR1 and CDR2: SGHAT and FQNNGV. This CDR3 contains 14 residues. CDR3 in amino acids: CASRGGLEIYEQYF. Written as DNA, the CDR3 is TGTGCCAGCAGAGGGGGACTAGAGATTTACGAGCAGTACTTC.

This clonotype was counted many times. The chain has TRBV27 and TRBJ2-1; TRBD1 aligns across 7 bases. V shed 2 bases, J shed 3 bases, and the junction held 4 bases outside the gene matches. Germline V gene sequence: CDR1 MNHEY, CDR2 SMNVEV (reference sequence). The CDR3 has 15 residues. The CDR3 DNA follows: TGTGCCAGCAGTTTACTGGGACAGAACTACAATGAGCAGTTCTTC. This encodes CASSLLGQNYNEQFF.

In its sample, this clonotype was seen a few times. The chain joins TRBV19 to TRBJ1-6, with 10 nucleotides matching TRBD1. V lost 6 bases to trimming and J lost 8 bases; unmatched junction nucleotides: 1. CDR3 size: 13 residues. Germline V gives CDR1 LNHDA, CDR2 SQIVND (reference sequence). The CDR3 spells CASRGQGDSPLHF. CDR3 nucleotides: TGTGCCAGTAGAGGACAGGGGGATTCACCCCTCCACTTT.

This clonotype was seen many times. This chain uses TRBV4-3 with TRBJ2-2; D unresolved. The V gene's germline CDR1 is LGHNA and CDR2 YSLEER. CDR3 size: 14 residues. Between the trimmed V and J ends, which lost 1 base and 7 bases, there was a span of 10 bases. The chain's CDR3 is CASSQARASGELFF. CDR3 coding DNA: TGCGCCAGCAGCCAAGCCCGGGCGAGCGGGGAGCTGTTTTTT.

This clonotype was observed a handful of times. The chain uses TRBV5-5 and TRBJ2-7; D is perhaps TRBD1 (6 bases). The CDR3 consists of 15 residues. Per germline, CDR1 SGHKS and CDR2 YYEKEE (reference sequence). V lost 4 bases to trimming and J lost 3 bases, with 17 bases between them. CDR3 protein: CASSPSLGQFYEQYF. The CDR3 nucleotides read TGTGCCAGCAGCCCCTCACTGGGACAATTCTACGAGCAGTACTTC.

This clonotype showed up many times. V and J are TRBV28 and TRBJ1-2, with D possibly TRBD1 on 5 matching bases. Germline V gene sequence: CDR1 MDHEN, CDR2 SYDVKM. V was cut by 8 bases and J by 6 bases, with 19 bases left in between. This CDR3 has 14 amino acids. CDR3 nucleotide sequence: TGTGCCAGCCGACCCATTCGGGGGTTACATGGCTACACCTTC. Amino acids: CASRPIRGLHGYTF.

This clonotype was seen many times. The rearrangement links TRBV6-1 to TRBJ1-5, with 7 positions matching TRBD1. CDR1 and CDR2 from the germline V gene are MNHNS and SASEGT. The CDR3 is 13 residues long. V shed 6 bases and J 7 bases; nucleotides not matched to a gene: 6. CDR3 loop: CASSDRAWQPQHF. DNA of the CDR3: TGTGCCAGCAGCGACAGGGCTTGGCAGCCCCAGCATTTT.

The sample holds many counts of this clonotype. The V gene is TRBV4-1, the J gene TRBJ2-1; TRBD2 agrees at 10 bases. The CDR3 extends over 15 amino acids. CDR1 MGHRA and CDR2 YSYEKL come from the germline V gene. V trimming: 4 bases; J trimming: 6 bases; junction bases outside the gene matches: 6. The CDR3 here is CASSRGASGGNEQFF. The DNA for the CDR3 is TGCGCCAGCAGCCGAGGGGCTAGCGGGGGCAATGAGCAGTTCTTC.

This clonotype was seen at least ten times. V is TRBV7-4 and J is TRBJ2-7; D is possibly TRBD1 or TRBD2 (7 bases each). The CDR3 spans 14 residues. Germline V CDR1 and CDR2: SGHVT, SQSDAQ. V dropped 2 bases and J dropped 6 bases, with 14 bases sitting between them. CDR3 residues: CASSLRQGGIEQYF. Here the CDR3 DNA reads TGTGCCAGCAGCTTAAGGCAGGGGGGGATCGAGCAGTACTTC.